The 8 T cell receptor beta chains below all came from one sample that was sequenced in a study of blood T cell repertoires in COVID-19. The data were produced by immunoSEQ multiplex PCR, yet TCRdb's version contains in-frame clones alone and is incomplete. This table holds roughly 50,000 clones, about nine tenths found once. The sample taken for sequencing was peripheral blood. Source of these receptors: a man aged 45-65 years with active COVID-19.

This clone was picked up one time. The J gene is TRBJ2-7, the V gene TRBV3-1 (or the pseudogene TRBV3-2), with 9 bases identical to TRBD2. The length of the CDR3 is 15 residues. V shed 4 bases and J 3 bases; nucleotides not matched to a gene: 7. Germline V gene data show CDR1 as LGHDT and CDR2 as YNNKEL (reference sequence). CDR3 loop: CASSPFAAGGYEQYF. The CDR3 coding sequence is TGTGCCAGCAGCCCTTTCGCAGCGGGGGGCTACGAGCAGTACTTC.

CDR3 sequence: CASSRKYNEQFF. CDR3 bases: TGTGCCAGCAGTCGTAAATACAATGAGCAGTTCTTC. This chain connects TRBV21-1 to TRBJ2-1; the table gives TRBD2 as D, unverified against the DNA. TRBV21-1 corresponds to a pseudogene. CDR3 length equals 12 residues.

In its sample, this clone was seen once. The chain uses TRBV3-1 (or the pseudogene TRBV3-2) and TRBJ2-7; D is unresolved. This CDR3 is 12 amino acids long. Germline values: CDR1 LGHDT, CDR2 YNNKEL (reference sequence). V lost 1 base and J lost 8, with 9 bases in between. DNA for the CDR3: TGTGCCAGCAGCCAAGTCAAAAATCAGCAGTACTTC. This encodes CASSQVKNQQYF.

The chain uses TRBV6-5 and TRBJ1-2; D unresolved. V was clipped by 6 bases and J by 4 bases, with 9 bases between them. CDR1 MNHEY and CDR2 SVGAGI come from the germline V gene. The CDR3 runs to 12 residues. The CDR3 DNA sequence: TGTGCCAGCAGCCCCGGCGGCTATGGCTACACCTTC. This sequence encodes CASSPGGYGYTF.

The rearrangement joins TRBV3-1 (or the pseudogene TRBV3-2) to TRBJ1-1, with 10 bases aligning to TRBD1. The CDR3 extends over 15 amino acids. Trimming cost V 4 bases and J 3 bases; bases outside gene matches: 5. Germline assignment: CDR1 LGHDT and CDR2 YNNKEL (reference sequence). CDR3 sequence: CASSPRQGADTEAFF. The DNA of the CDR3 is TGTGCCAGCAGCCCGAGACAGGGGGCTGACACTGAAGCTTTCTTT.

The CDR3 region is CASSYGQHYGYTF. CDR3 coding DNA: TGTGCCAGCAGCTACGGACAGCACTATGGCTACACCTTC. The chain carries TRBV7-2 and TRBJ1-2; perhaps TRBD1 as D (6 bases). V was shortened by 4 bases and J by 3 bases, with 9 bases between the two germline ends. The CDR3 loop spans 13 amino acids. Germline CDR1 reads SGHTA; CDR2 reads FQGNSA. The whole variable domain, filled in from reference TRBV7-2 and TRBJ1-2, reads GAGVSQSPSNKVTEKGKDVELRCDPISGHTALYWYRQSLGQGLEFLIYFQGNSAPDKSGLPSDRFSAERTGGSVSTLTIQRTQQEDSAVYLCASSYGQHYGYTFGSGTRLTVV.

This clone came up a few times. The V and J genes are TRBV7-9 and TRBJ1-1; 8 bases are shared with TRBD1. V shed 3 bases and J 5 bases; nucleotides not matched to a gene: 11. CDR3 size: 16 residues. The germline CDR1 and CDR2 sequences are SEHNR and FQNEAQ (reference sequence). The DNA for the CDR3 is TGTGCCAGCAGCTTCCCCTCAGACAGGGGAGGAACTGAAGCTTTCTTT. Translating gives CASSFPSDRGGTEAFF.

This chain uses TRBV11-2 with TRBJ2-1; no clear D gene. Germline CDR1 is SGHAT and CDR2 is FQNNGV. V was clipped by 1 base and J by 6 bases, with 19 bases between them. The CDR3 runs to 17 residues. CDR3 DNA sequence: TGTGCCAGCAGCTTAGTTACTTCGCAGAGGATAGGCAATGAGCAGTTCTTC. Protein product: CASSLVTSQRIGNEQFF. Looking up the rest from reference TRBV11-2 and TRBJ2-1 gives the full variable domain: EAGVAQSPRYKIIEKRQSVAFWCNPISGHATLYWYQQILGQGPKLLIQFQNNGVVDDSQLPKDRFSAERLKGVDSTLKIQPAKLEDSAVYLCASSLVTSQRIGNEQFFGPGTRLTVL.